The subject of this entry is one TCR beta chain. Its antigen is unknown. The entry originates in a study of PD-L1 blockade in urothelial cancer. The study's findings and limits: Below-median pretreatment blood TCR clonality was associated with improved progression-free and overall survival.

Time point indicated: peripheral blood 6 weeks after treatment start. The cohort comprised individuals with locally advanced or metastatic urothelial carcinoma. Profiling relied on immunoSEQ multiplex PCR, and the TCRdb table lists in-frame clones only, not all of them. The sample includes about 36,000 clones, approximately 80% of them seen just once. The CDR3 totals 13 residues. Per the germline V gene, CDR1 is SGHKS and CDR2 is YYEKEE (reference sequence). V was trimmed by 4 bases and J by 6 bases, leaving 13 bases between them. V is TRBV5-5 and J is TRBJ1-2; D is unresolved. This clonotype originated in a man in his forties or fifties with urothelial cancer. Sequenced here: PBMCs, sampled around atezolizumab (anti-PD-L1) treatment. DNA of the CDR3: TGTGCCAGCAGCCGGGTATTCCTGGATGGCTACACCTTC. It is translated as CASSRVFLDGYTF.